Below are 22 T cell receptor beta chains sequenced from a single sample in a study of T cells after yellow fever vaccination. TCRdb ran MiXCR on the 5' RACE reads and lists one entry per CDR3 protein. In the table there are 500,000 to 650,000 distinct CDR3 sequences, approximately 16% of which are singletons. This specimen consisted of PBMCs, obtained 5 to 6 days after the first yellow fever vaccination. The receptors originated from a man between 18 and 35 years old who received the YFV17D yellow fever vaccine.

V gene TRBV7-2 combines with J gene TRBJ2-5; D is unresolved. This CDR3 is 15 amino acids long. V was clipped by 1 base and J by 5 bases, with 14 bases between them. Germline CDR1 is SGHTA and CDR2 is FQGNSA. The CDR3 DNA is TGTGCCAGCAGCTTAGTCCCATCCGCGACGGAGACCCAGTACTTC. This codes for CASSLVPSATETQYF.

This clonotype was observed at least ten times. J is TRBJ1-5 and V is TRBV12-3 or TRBV12-4; D may be TRBD1 (5 bases). Trimming stripped 2 bases from V and 4 bases from J, with 15 bases between. This CDR3 spans 16 amino acids. CDR3 amino acids: CASSLTLNGGNQPQHF. The CDR3 DNA reads TGTGCCAGCAGTTTAACTCTAAACGGGGGGAATCAGCCCCAGCATTTT.

This clonotype was seen only a few times. The chain links TRBV2 to TRBJ1-6, with D possibly being TRBD1 (5 bases). Trimming took off 4 bases at V and 7 bases at J, with 14 bases between the two ends. This CDR3 is built from 15 residues. CDR1 and CDR2 from the germline V gene are SNHLY and FYNNEI. In nucleotides, the CDR3 is TGTGCCAGCAGTGGATACAGGCCCCCCAATTCACCCCTCCACTTT. Its translation is CASSGYRPPNSPLHF.

This clonotype was detected many times. The chain recombines TRBV6-5 with TRBJ1-2; 10 positions match TRBD1. The germline V gene has CDR1 MNHEY and CDR2 SVGAGI. This CDR3 has 11 amino acids. J gave up 4 bases and V 11 bases, and 1 base lay outside the gene matches. This CDR3 reads CAGTGVYGYTF. The CDR3 DNA reads as TGTGCCGGGACAGGGGTCTATGGCTACACCTTC.

This clonotype was recorded a few times. The chain joins TRBV28 to TRBJ1-2; D unresolved. Germline V lookup: CDR1 MDHEN, CDR2 SYDVKM. The CDR3 runs 13 residues. Trimming took off 11 bases at V and 4 bases at J, with 17 bases between the two ends. The CDR3 DNA sequence: TGTGCCGCGGCAGGCACCGAATCCTATGGCTACACCTTC. Its protein is CAAAGTESYGYTF.

This clonotype was detected only a few times. CDR3 loop: CASTRGEDYGYTF. CDR3 bases: TGTGCCAGCACTCGGGGGGAGGACTATGGCTACACCTTC. The chain has TRBV12-3 or TRBV12-4 and TRBJ1-2, with TRBD1 as a possible D gene (5 bases). The CDR3 runs to 13 residues. V lost 7 bases, J lost 3 bases, and 12 bases lay in between.

This clonotype turned up a few times. The CDR3 sequence: CAISEGETKNIQYF. The DNA of the CDR3 is TGTGCCATCAGTGAGGGGGAGACCAAAAACATTCAGTACTTC. The chain uses TRBV10-3 and TRBJ2-4; weak D call: TRBD2 (5 bases). V lost 2 bases, J lost 2 bases, and 7 bases lay in between. Germline values: CDR1 ENHRY, CDR2 SYGVKD. This CDR3 region has 14 residues.

This clonotype came up many times. The chain combines TRBV10-2 with TRBJ2-5, with unresolved D. The CDR3 has 11 amino acids. V was cut by 6 bases and J by 3 bases, with 5 bases left in between. CDR1 is WSHSY and CDR2 is SAAADI in the germline V gene. CDR3 nucleotide sequence: TGCGCCAGCAGGTGGGAAGAGACCCAGTACTTC. Translating gives CASRWEETQYF.

The CDR3 sequence: CASSERERTYNSPLHF. The DNA for the CDR3 is TGCGCCAGCAGTGAGAGGGAGAGGACCTATAATTCACCCCTCCACTTT. The V gene is TRBV10-2, the J gene TRBJ1-6; D unclear. The CDR3 extends over 16 amino acids. Looked up from germline, CDR1 is WSHSY and CDR2 is SAAADI. The germline V and J ends were trimmed by 2 bases and 2 bases, with 10 bases remaining between them.

This clonotype came up a few times. The chain uses TRBV29-1 and TRBJ2-3, with D hard to call. Between the trimmed V and J ends, which lost 6 bases and 5 bases, there was a span of 9 bases. This CDR3 has 11 amino acids. Germline assignment: CDR1 SQVTM and CDR2 ANQGSEA. This CDR3 is CSVDQLDTQYF. The CDR3 DNA follows: TGCAGCGTCGACCAATTAGATACGCAGTATTTT.

This clonotype was seen more than once but under ten times. The V call is TRBV20-1, the J call TRBJ2-3; 12 bases agree with TRBD1. This CDR3 has 15 amino acids. CDR1 is DFQATT, CDR2 SNEGSKA, per germline (reference sequence). V lost 2 bases and J lost 5; bases outside the gene matches: 5. CDR3 sequence: CSARPGQGAKDTQYF. The CDR3 DNA follows: TGCAGTGCTAGACCGGGACAGGGGGCCAAAGATACGCAGTATTTT.

The rearrangement links TRBV11-2 to TRBJ1-1; TRBD1 might be the D (5 bases). Trimming took off 0 bases at V and 6 bases at J, with 11 bases between the two ends. This CDR3 has 14 residues. Per germline, CDR1 SGHAT and CDR2 FQNNGV. The CDR3 DNA sequence: TGTGCCAGCAGCTTAGACCGACAGCCAGCTGAAGCTTTCTTT. It specifies CASSLDRQPAEAFF.

The chain links TRBV7-8 to TRBJ1-1; TRBD1 agrees at 12 bases. The length of the CDR3 is 17 residues. V gave up 4 bases and J gave up 4 bases; unmatched junction bases: 10. Germline values: CDR1 SGHVS, CDR2 FQNEAQ. Here the CDR3 reads CASSWDRGRSFSTEAFF. Written as DNA, the CDR3 is TGTGCCAGCAGCTGGGACAGGGGGCGATCCTTCAGCACTGAAGCTTTCTTT.

In its sample, this clonotype was seen a few times. The chain has TRBV2 and TRBJ1-1; D is possibly TRBD1 (6 bases). V was cut by 11 bases and J by 5 bases, with 21 bases left in between. Per germline, CDR1 SNHLY and CDR2 FYNNEI. The CDR3 contains 14 residues. This CDR3 reads CAVPRAGEDTEAFF. The CDR3 nucleotides are TGTGCCGTACCCAGGGCAGGGGAGGATACTGAAGCTTTCTTT. Variable domain in full (rest from reference TRBV2 and TRBJ1-1): EPEVTQTPSHQVTQMGQEVILRCVPISNHLYFYWYRQILGQKVEFLVSFYNNEISEKSEIFDDQFSVERPDGSNFTLKIRSTKLEDSAMYFCAVPRAGEDTEAFFGQGTRLTVV.

This clonotype has just a few counts. This chain links TRBV5-1 with TRBJ2-1; D not certain. The CDR3 covers 16 residues. CDR1 SGHRS and CDR2 YFSETQ come from the germline V gene. V was clipped by 1 base and J by 1 base, with 12 bases between them. CDR3 sequence reads: CASSLSQAASYNEQFF. The CDR3 nucleotides are TGCGCCAGCAGCTTGTCACAAGCCGCTTCCTACAATGAGCAGTTCTTC. The full variable domain, with the rest looked up from reference TRBV5-1 and TRBJ2-1, is KAGVTQTPRYLIKTRGQQVTLSCSPISGHRSVSWYQQTPGQGLQFLFEYFSETQRNKGNFPGRFSGRQFSNSRSEMNVSTLELGDSALYLCASSLSQAASYNEQFFGPGTRLTVL.

The rearrangement links TRBV10-1 to TRBJ2-5; TRBD2 matches 8 bases. The CDR3 runs to 16 residues. Unmatched junction bases numbered 8, after V lost 1 base and J lost 4 bases. From germline, CDR1 is WNHNN and CDR2 SYGVQD (reference sequence). The DNA of the CDR3 is TGCGCCAGCAGTGAGTGGTCGGGGGGGCGAGGAGAGACCCAGTACTTC. This translates into CASSEWSGGRGETQYF.

The CDR3 loop is CASSLWRTGTEDSPLHF. Written as DNA, the CDR3 is TGTGCCAGCAGCTTATGGAGGACCGGGACAGAGGATTCACCCCTCCACTTT. The rearrangement joins TRBV13 to TRBJ1-6; TRBD1 matches at 7 bases. J was trimmed by 8 bases and V by 2 bases; bases with no gene match: 12. The CDR3 extends over 17 amino acids. CDR1 is PRHDT, CDR2 FYEKMQ, per germline (reference sequence).

The chain links TRBV29-1 to TRBJ1-2; D is uncertain. This CDR3 is 14 amino acids long. Trimming cost V 5 bases and J 0 bases, with 13 bases left between them. Germline V gene lookup returns CDR1 SQVTM and CDR2 ANQGSEA. CDR3 nucleotides: TGCAGCGTTTCCTCCCTGGTAGCTAACTATGGCTACACCTTC. Translating it yields CSVSSLVANYGYTF.

This sequence joins TRBV18 and TRBJ2-3, with D maybe TRBD1 (5 bases). V was pared by 4 bases and J by 2 bases, with 10 bases between. The CDR3 runs to 14 residues. The germline gives CDR1 KGHSH, CDR2 LQKENI. CDR3 sequence reads: CASSRGSYTDTQYF. The CDR3 DNA reads as TGTGCCAGCTCACGGGGCAGTTACACAGATACGCAGTATTTT.

V gene TRBV5-1 combines with J gene TRBJ2-3; TRBD2 agrees at 9 bases. V shed 4 bases, J shed 6 bases, and the junction held 9 bases outside the gene matches. This CDR3 is 15 amino acids long. The germline V gene has CDR1 SGHRS and CDR2 YFSETQ. The CDR3 DNA reads as TGCGCCAGCAGCGTTATAGCGGGGGCCGGGGATACGCAGTATTTT. This translates into CASSVIAGAGDTQYF. The whole variable domain, filled in from reference TRBV5-1 and TRBJ2-3, reads KAGVTQTPRYLIKTRGQQVTLSCSPISGHRSVSWYQQTPGQGLQFLFEYFSETQRNKGNFPGRFSGRQFSNSRSEMNVSTLELGDSALYLCASSVIAGAGDTQYFGPGTRLTVL.

J is TRBJ1-2 and V is TRBV27; 7 nucleotides match TRBD1. V lost 5 bases, J lost 2 bases, and 14 bases stayed unmatched. CDR1 MNHEY and CDR2 SMNVEV come from the germline V gene (reference sequence). This CDR3 has 17 residues. The CDR3 region is CASSPFLRQGRNYGYTF. CDR3 nucleotide sequence: TGTGCCAGCAGTCCTTTCCTCCGACAGGGCCGCAACTATGGCTACACCTTC.

With respect to this clonotype: An end of the junction differs from the germline gene, which may be a read error. This chain links TRBV9 with TRBJ1-1; perhaps TRBD1 as D (5 bases). The CDR3 has 12 amino acids. Germline V lookup: CDR1 SGDLS, CDR2 YYNGEE. The CDR3 nucleotides read TGTGCCAGCAGCGAGACAGATGATGTTAACCTATTT. Its translation: CASSETDDVNLF.